This T cell receptor beta chain derives from a study of T cells in Graves' hyperthyroidism and ophthalmopathy. Notes on the study in general: Most thyroid-expanded clonotypes above 0.001 were also found in blood. The model forecast ophthalmopathy, anticipating it by a median approximately 6.1 months before onset.

This clonotype was picked up many times. Its antigen is undetermined. RNA transcripts served as the template for amplifying TCR beta CDR3 regions. HTBI primers were the set used in a first-round RT-PCR of the TCR CDR3. MiXCR, applied by TCRdb to the multiplex PCR reads, yields one record per CDR3 protein. This table has 300,000 to 450,000 distinct CDR3 sequences, roughly 18% appearing once. A patient was excluded if there was uncontrolled infection, other autoimmune disease, pregnancy or lactation. Orbital computed tomography and thyroid ultrasound, together with serum TRAb and thyroxine and clinical symptoms, were used for diagnoses. Germline V lookup: CDR1 MNHEY, CDR2 SVGAGI. The CDR3 contains 14 residues. V shed 2 bases and J 7 bases; nucleotides not matched to a gene: 6.

The sequencing input was blood. The source of this sequence is a woman aged 40 to 50 with Graves' ophthalmopathy. The chain joins TRBV6-5 to TRBJ1-1; TRBD1 matches 8 bases. CDR3 bases: TGTGCCAGCAGTTACGACAGGGGATTACTTGAAGCTTTCTTT. Protein sequence: CASSYDRGLLEAFF.